This TCR beta chain was sequenced during a study of shared clonotypes between healthy human individuals. In the authors' methods: Junction-only sequences without quality scores were provided by ImmunoSEQ, so filtering was different. TCRdb keeps only in-frame clones here, not all; method: immunoSEQ multiplex PCR. The V and J calls and clone size come from that table; D and trimming were worked out from the DNA. This sample yields 1.5 million to 2.5 million clones, of which roughly 95% are seen a single time; less than 1.5% belongs to the top ten. General observations from the study: Sharing across four donors was highest in naive CD4 (around 5%) and lowest in memory CD8 (0.4%). Rarefaction showed that sequencing of sorted subsets was incomplete (despite large depth).

Germline CDR1 and CDR2: GTSNPN and SVGIG (reference sequence). V was trimmed by 5 bases and J by 0 bases, leaving 16 bases between them. The CDR3 is 15 residues long. Naive CD8 cells lacked CD45RO and underwent positive selection for CCR7, leaving out terminally differentiated effector memory CD45RA+ cells. As for this clone: The antigen is not known.

Sequencing was carried out using naive CD8+ T cells sorted from blood. The receptor was derived from a man aged 18-30 years in good health. The chain carries TRBV30 and TRBJ1-1; D is perhaps TRBD1 (6 bases). CDR3 sequence: CAWYGGTHMNTEAFF. The CDR3 bases are TGTGCCTGGTATGGCGGGACACACATGAACACTGAAGCTTTCTTT.